Here is one T cell receptor beta chain with its context. This entry belongs to a study of blood T cell repertoires in COVID-19. The length of the CDR3 is 14 residues. Trimming took off 0 bases at V and 3 bases at J, with 9 bases between the two ends. Per the germline V gene, CDR1 is SNHLY and CDR2 is FYNNEI. Repertoires were generated with immunoSEQ multiplex PCR, while TCRdb's copy carries only in-frame clones and drops some. The profile shows around 70,000 clones, about 86% of them singletons. This receptor was obtained from a human donor in a cohort sampled during active COVID-19. Sequencing was performed on peripheral blood. V and J are TRBV2 and TRBJ2-7; no reliable D call. The CDR3 reads CASSEAPAVYEQYF. In DNA form, the CDR3 reads TGTGCCAGCAGTGAAGCCCCCGCGGTCTACGAGCAGTACTTC.